This record looks at one T cell receptor beta chain sequence and its context. Its antigen is not identified. Germline-derived CDR1 and CDR2 are SGHNT and YENEEA. The V end was cut by 7 bases, the J end by 11 bases, with 14 bases between. The CDR3 spans 11 residues. Cells that had been cultured for nine to eleven days were the source of isolated CD4+ T cells. The infection with SARS-CoV-2 (confirmed by PCR) occurred in this person between March and December 2020. Two doses of BNT162b2 or mRNA-1273 vaccine were administered to participants. The data originate from a study of vaccination effects on CD4 cells after COVID-19. Study-wide background: Wells each received over 1.5 million PBMC, cultured with 10 IU/ml IL-2 and roughly 9.4 ug/ml peptides.

Profiling relied on immunoSEQ multiplex PCR, and the TCRdb table lists in-frame clones only, not all of them. This table holds around 50,000 clones, nearly 75% found once. Here the sequenced sample was CD4+ T cells from PBMCs cultured without peptide, taken after COVID-19 vaccination. The genes are TRBV11-3 and TRBJ1-1, with a tentative D call TRBD1 (6 bases). This receptor was obtained from a human donor who had a prior SARS-CoV-2 infection. The CDR3 DNA follows: TGTGCCAGCACCAAAGGGGACAACGCTTTCTTT. Its protein product is CASTKGDNAFF.